The 2 T cell receptor beta chains given below trace back to one sample, sequenced in a study of response to subunit inactivated influenza vaccine. TCRdb used MiXCR to reprocess the RT-PCR reads, holding one entry per CDR3 protein. Altogether some 180,000 distinct CDR3 sequences are present, approximately 9.2% being singletons, with the ten largest covering roughly 10%. Specimen: non-naive T cells sorted from PBMCs, collected on the day of vaccination. These receptors all stem from a man aged 50-59 years who received an inactivated influenza vaccine.

The table lists this clonotype with many counts. V is TRBV12-3 or TRBV12-4 and J is TRBJ2-5, with 12 nucleotides matching TRBD2. After removal of 6 bases from V and 2 bases from J, the junction contained 7 bases not matched to a gene. The CDR3 runs 16 residues. The CDR3 DNA sequence: TGTGCCAGCAGCGCGACTAGCGGGGGAGTACAAGAGACCCAGTACTTC. Translating it yields CASSATSGGVQETQYF.

This clonotype showed up just a few times. The chain employs TRBV5-1 and TRBJ2-3, with 16 bases that match TRBD2. Looked up from germline, CDR1 is SGHRS and CDR2 is YFSETQ. This CDR3 comprises 19 residues. With V trimmed by 4 bases and J by 5 bases, 13 bases remained unmatched. The CDR3 bases are TGCGCCAGCAGCCGGGGACTAGCGGGAGGGAGCACATTGGGAGATACGCAGTATTTT. Protein product: CASSRGLAGGSTLGDTQYF.